These 25 T cell receptor beta chains share one sample of origin, sequenced in a study of pediatric ulcerative colitis. The rectum was sampled with one to two pinch biopsies at colonoscopy. The assay was immunoSEQ multiplex PCR, and TCRdb's table has in-frame clones only and misses some. The table lists about 35,000 clones, about 81% of them singletons. Material: gut tissue. The receptor set was obtained from a boy younger than 18 with mild ulcerative colitis.

The count of this clone is one. The rearrangement links TRBV19 to TRBJ1-2; D may be TRBD1 (6 bases). The CDR3 runs 14 residues. Germline V CDR1 and CDR2: LNHDA, SQIVND (reference sequence). Trimming pared 2 bases from V and 7 bases from J, leaving 14 bases between. The chain's CDR3 is CASSIYDRRGGYTF. DNA for the CDR3: TGTGCCAGTAGTATATATGACAGGCGAGGTGGCTACACCTTC.

This chain links TRBV2 with TRBJ1-1, with 7 bases matching TRBD1. The CDR3 totals 13 residues. Germline CDR1 is SNHLY and CDR2 is FYNNEI. The junction had 5 bases not matched to a gene; V was cut back by 6 bases and J by 4 bases. DNA for the CDR3: TGTGCCAGCAGGGACAGGACTTCCACTGAAGCTTTCTTT. This translates into CASRDRTSTEAFF.

The CDR3 DNA follows: TGTGCCAGCAGCTTGGTATATACAGGCTGGGGCTACACCTTC. Translation gives CASSLVYTGWGYTF. J is TRBJ1-2 and V is TRBV5-6; D is perhaps TRBD1 (5 bases). From germline, CDR1 is SGHDT and CDR2 YYEEEE. V lost 0 bases, J lost 8 bases, and 14 bases lay in between. The CDR3 totals 14 residues.

The V and J genes are TRBV19 and TRBJ1-6; D may be TRBD1 (5 bases). The germline V gene has CDR1 LNHDA and CDR2 SQIVND (reference sequence). The V and J ends lost 4 bases and 9 bases respectively, with 19 bases between them. The length of the CDR3 is 16 residues. CDR3 bases: TGTGCCAGTAGTAACAGGCCGCGGACAATTCGTTCACCCCTCCACTTT. It codes for CASSNRPRTIRSPLHF.

The V call is TRBV5-1, the J call TRBJ1-6; no reliable D call. Trimming stripped 4 bases from V and 4 bases from J, with 12 bases between. The CDR3 runs to 15 residues. CDR1 and CDR2 (germline): SGHRS, YFSETQ. CDR3 sequence (DNA): TGCGCCAGCAGCCCTCTGGGCCGTTATAATTCACCCCTCCACTTT. This encodes CASSPLGRYNSPLHF.

The chain uses TRBV7-2 and TRBJ2-2; 7 nucleotides line up with TRBD1. The ends lost 5 bases at V and 1 base at J; junction bases unmatched: 1. The CDR3 covers 14 residues. Germline V gives CDR1 SGHTA, CDR2 FQGNSA. The DNA of the CDR3 is TGTGCCAGCAGCCGGACAGGGAACACCGGGGAGCTGTTTTTT. Encoded protein: CASSRTGNTGELFF. Combining the CDR3 with reference TRBV7-2 and TRBJ2-2 gives the whole variable domain GAGVSQSPSNKVTEKGKDVELRCDPISGHTALYWYRQSLGQGLEFLIYFQGNSAPDKSGLPSDRFSAERTGGSVSTLTIQRTQQEDSAVYLCASSRTGNTGELFFGEGSRLTVL.

The chain recombines TRBV10-3 with TRBJ1-1, with D unclear. Per germline, CDR1 ENHRY and CDR2 SYGVKD. Trimming left V 3 bases short and J 7 bases short, with 12 bases between. The CDR3 loop spans 13 amino acids. The DNA of the CDR3 is TGTGCCATCAGTGACCTTGGACGTAGTGAAGCTTTCTTT. Amino acid sequence: CAISDLGRSEAFF.

CDR3 loop: CASSSRYDPYNEQFF. The CDR3 DNA sequence: TGCGCCAGCAGCTCGCGTTATGACCCCTACAATGAGCAGTTCTTC. V gene TRBV5-1 combines with J gene TRBJ2-1; D gene uncertain. Trimming cost V 3 bases and J 2 bases, with 12 bases left between them. Germline V gene sequence: CDR1 SGHRS, CDR2 YFSETQ. The CDR3 totals 15 residues.

The genes are TRBV2 and TRBJ2-7; D is perhaps TRBD1 or TRBD2 (5 bases each). CDR1 and CDR2 (germline): SNHLY, FYNNEI. The ends were cut back, 7 bases at V and 0 bases at J, with 10 bases in the middle. The CDR3 has 13 amino acids. CDR3 sequence: CASKRDRSYEQYF. CDR3 nucleotides: TGTGCCAGCAAACGGGACCGCTCCTACGAGCAGTACTTC.

The CDR3 sequence: CASSPGPSNTEAFF. The CDR3 nucleotides read TGTGCCAGCAGCCCCGGGCCCTCGAACACTGAAGCTTTCTTT. This rearrangement joins TRBV11-3 to TRBJ1-1; D is ambiguous. The CDR3 has 14 amino acids. V was trimmed by 5 bases and J by 1 base, leaving 11 bases between them. Germline CDR1 and CDR2: SGHNT and YENEEA.

The chain joins TRBV7-2 to TRBJ1-2; maybe TRBD1 (6 bases). Trimming stripped 1 base from V and 4 bases from J, with 13 bases between. CDR3 length: 15 amino acids. Per germline, CDR1 SGHTA and CDR2 FQGNSA. In DNA form, the CDR3 reads TGTGCCAGCAGCTTAGGGTCAGACAGGACCTATGGCTACACCTTC. It translates to CASSLGSDRTYGYTF.

V usage is TRBV18 and J usage is TRBJ2-3; 12 nucleotides align to TRBD2. Germline CDR1 reads KGHSH; CDR2 reads LQKENI. V shed 3 bases and J 2 bases; nucleotides not matched to a gene: 6. The CDR3 runs to 17 residues. CDR3 nucleotides: TGTGCCAGCTCACCTAGCGGACTAGCGGGGTACACAGATACGCAGTATTTT. This encodes CASSPSGLAGYTDTQYF.

The rearrangement uses TRBV4-2 and TRBJ2-3; D perhaps matches TRBD2 (6 bases). Germline V CDR1 and CDR2: LGHNA, YNFKEQ. The V and J ends lost 1 base and 3 bases respectively, with 17 bases between them. This CDR3 contains 17 residues. The CDR3 loop reads CASSQVHRRGSTDTQYF. The CDR3 DNA sequence: TGTGCCAGCAGCCAAGTACACCGTCGGGGGTCAACAGATACGCAGTATTTT.

This clone was counted between two and nine times. This chain joins TRBV5-1 and TRBJ1-2; D remains unclear. CDR3 size: 13 residues. Germline CDR1 SGHRS, CDR2 YFSETQ. V was cut by 7 bases and J by 1 base, with 11 bases left in between. CDR3 sequence reads: CASCLTINYGYTF. The CDR3, as DNA: TGCGCCAGCTGTCTGACAATTAACTATGGCTACACCTTC.

The chain recombines TRBV5-8 with TRBJ1-4, with D perhaps matching TRBD1 (5 bases). CDR1 and CDR2 from the germline V gene are SGHTS and YDEGEE. The length of the CDR3 is 14 residues. Trimming shortened V by 2 bases and J by 7 bases, and 12 bases separated the two germline ends. The CDR3 loop reads CASSLQVNGEKLFF. CDR3 bases: TGTGCCAGCAGCTTACAGGTTAATGGTGAAAAACTGTTTTTT.

The chain has TRBV7-9 and TRBJ2-3; no clear D gene. Germline-derived CDR1 and CDR2 are SEHNR and FQNEAQ (reference sequence). CDR3 length: 14 amino acids. The V gene lost 2 bases and the J gene lost 2 bases, with 8 bases spanning the gap. The CDR3 protein is CASSLLAVTDTQYF. DNA of the CDR3: TGTGCCAGCAGCTTATTGGCCGTCACAGATACGCAGTATTTT. The full variable domain, rest sourced from reference TRBV7-9 and TRBJ2-3, is DTGVSQNPRHKITKRGQNVTFRCDPISEHNRLYWYRQTLGQGPEFLTYFQNEAQLEKSRLLSDRFSAERPKGSFSTLEIQRTEQGDSAMYLCASSLLAVTDTQYFGPGTRLTVL.

The chain couples TRBV21-1 to TRBJ2-1; the table's TRBD2 call for D was not verified on the DNA. TRBV21-1 corresponds to a pseudogene. This CDR3 comprises 10 residues. In nucleotides, the CDR3 is TGTGCCAGCAGCCGACTGGAGCAGTTCTTC. The encoded protein is CASSRLEQFF.

This rearrangement joins TRBV28 to TRBJ2-5; D is perhaps TRBD1 (6 bases). Trimming cost V 7 bases and J 5 bases, with 20 bases left between them. CDR1 is MDHEN, CDR2 SYDVKM, per germline. The CDR3 runs to 15 residues. CDR3 nucleotides: TGTGCCAGCAATGAAGGGGGTGCAGGGACGGAGACCCAGTACTTC. Amino acids: CASNEGGAGTETQYF.

The CDR3 loop is CASSTGVWGKAFF. CDR3 nucleotides: TGTGCCAGCAGCACCGGGGTCTGGGGAAAAGCTTTCTTT. This chain joins TRBV11-1 and TRBJ1-1; the D is unclear. Trimming took off 5 bases at V and 9 bases at J, with 16 bases between the two ends. The V gene's germline CDR1 is SGHAT and CDR2 FQDESV (reference sequence). This CDR3 spans 13 amino acids.

The J gene is TRBJ2-2, the V gene TRBV19; 8 nucleotides match TRBD1. Germline V CDR1 and CDR2: LNHDA, SQIVND (reference sequence). The CDR3 is made up of 12 amino acids. CDR3 DNA sequence: TGTGGCGCCTCGACAGGGGCCGGGGAGCTGTTTTTT. It specifies CGASTGAGELFF.

The chain uses TRBV5-6 and TRBJ1-4; TRBD1 aligns across 7 bases. Germline trimming cut 4 bases from V and 6 bases from J; bases unmatched to any gene: 9. There are 15 residues in the CDR3. Germline lookup yields CDR1 SGHDT and CDR2 YYEEEE. CDR3 nucleotide sequence: TGTGCCAGCAGCGTGACAGGGAGTGGGGATGAAAAACTGTTTTTT. Translated: CASSVTGSGDEKLFF.

This clone was observed once. This rearrangement joins TRBV6-1 to TRBJ2-7, with 9 nucleotides matching TRBD1. Germline-derived CDR1 and CDR2 are MNHNS and SASEGT. This CDR3 region has 12 residues. Unmatched junction bases numbered 0, after V lost 4 bases and J lost 5 bases. CDR3 sequence reads: CASSGDRDEQYF. The CDR3 region has the DNA TGTGCCAGCAGTGGGGACAGGGACGAGCAGTACTTC.

The rearrangement links TRBV7-2 to TRBJ2-7; no clear D. Germline CDR1 reads SGHTA; CDR2 reads FQGNSA. With 1 base removed from V and 0 bases from J, the gap between germline ends came to 10 bases. This CDR3 is 15 amino acids long. CDR3 loop: CASSLGADYSYEQYF. In DNA, the CDR3 is TGTGCCAGCAGCTTAGGGGCGGATTACTCCTACGAGCAGTACTTC.

The rearrangement uses TRBV10-3 and TRBJ2-2; D is possibly TRBD1 (5 bases). Per the germline V gene, CDR1 is ENHRY and CDR2 is SYGVKD. V shed 8 bases and J shed 3 bases, with 10 bases lying between them. The CDR3 totals 13 residues. CDR3 DNA sequence: TGTGCCATCGGTGGGGCCTACACCGGGGAGCTGTTTTTT. Protein sequence: CAIGGAYTGELFF.

The chain recombines TRBV19 with TRBJ1-3; D not certain. Trimming took off 3 bases at V and 8 bases at J, with 14 bases between the two ends. Germline V lookup: CDR1 LNHDA, CDR2 SQIVND (reference sequence). CDR3 size: 14 residues. CDR3 nucleotide sequence: TGTGCCAGTAGTATTAGGACGGTTGGGGACACCATATATTTT. This gives the protein CASSIRTVGDTIYF.